Following are 23 T cell receptor beta chains from one sample sequenced in a study of CD8 T cells in ankylosing spondylitis. Findings and caveats of the study: Characteristic of ankylosing spondylitis blood, it appeared, was a TCR beta motif comprising fewer than 10 highly homologous variants.

TCRdb fed the 5' RACE reads into MiXCR, producing one record per CDR3 protein. The sample holds about 480,000 distinct CDR3 sequences, roughly 15% seen once. Antigens of these TCRs are unknown. The material sequenced was blood, either unsorted or a sorted T cell fraction (not recorded which). The receptor source for this set is a male donor with ankylosing spondylitis.

This clonotype appeared a few times. The chain employs TRBV7-9 and TRBJ1-1; D unclear. Deletions cut 5 bases from V and 3 bases from J, with 10 bases between. This CDR3 is built from 13 residues. Germline CDR1 is SEHNR and CDR2 is FQNEAQ (reference sequence). In nucleotides, the CDR3 is TGTGCCAGCAGCCCCCTTTGGGACACTGAAGCTTTCTTT. Its protein product is CASSPLWDTEAFF.

A few counts support this clonotype. The V and J genes are TRBV7-3 and TRBJ2-7, with TRBD2 matching 9 bases. The CDR3 covers 16 residues. The ends lost 0 bases at V and 3 bases at J; junction bases unmatched: 6. The germline gives CDR1 SGHTA, CDR2 FQGTGA. Written as DNA, the CDR3 is TGTGCCAGCAGCTTAACGGTGGTAGCGGGAGTCTACGAGCAGTACTTC. This sequence encodes CASSLTVVAGVYEQYF.

This chain connects TRBV10-3 to TRBJ1-1; a possible D gene is TRBD1 (6 bases). Trimming pared 6 bases from V and 2 bases from J, leaving 13 bases between. The CDR3 consists of 14 residues. The germline V gene has CDR1 ENHRY and CDR2 SYGVKD. CDR3 in DNA: TGTGCCATCAGCGGAGGACAGAGTAACACTGAAGCTTTCTTT. As protein: CAISGGQSNTEAFF.

This clonotype has more than one count but fewer than ten. This chain joins TRBV5-1 and TRBJ1-2, with TRBD1 identical over 9 bases. Unmatched junction bases numbered 6, after V lost 4 bases and J lost 8 bases. Germline V gene lookup returns CDR1 SGHRS and CDR2 YFSETQ. This CDR3 region has 13 residues. The CDR3 DNA sequence: TGCGCCAGCAGCCCACAGGGGGCTCGGGGCTACACCTTC. Protein product: CASSPQGARGYTF.

The sample holds a few counts of this clonotype. The CDR3 is CASSDWGGVQEDTQYF. CDR3 nucleotide sequence: TGCGCCAGCAGTGATTGGGGGGGCGTACAGGAGGATACGCAGTATTTT. The chain carries TRBV10-2 and TRBJ2-3, with D possibly TRBD2 on 7 matching bases. Deletions cut 3 bases from V and 6 bases from J, with 19 bases between. The CDR3 totals 16 residues. Germline-derived CDR1 and CDR2 are WSHSY and SAAADI.

This clonotype was found a few times. This chain joins TRBV12-3 or TRBV12-4 and TRBJ2-1, with D maybe TRBD2 (7 bases). The length of the CDR3 is 13 residues. Trimming pared 7 bases from V and 8 bases from J, leaving 15 bases between. CDR3 loop: CASNLGGGYEQFF. In DNA, the CDR3 is TGTGCCAGCAACCTGGGGGGGGGCTATGAGCAGTTCTTC.

This clonotype was seen only a few times. The V and J genes are TRBV20-1 and TRBJ2-3, with D hard to call. Trimming left V 5 bases short and J 2 bases short, with 17 bases between. The V gene's germline CDR1 is DFQATT and CDR2 SNEGSKA (reference sequence). CDR3 length: 15 amino acids. CDR3 sequence: CSAYPKGVYTDTQYF. The CDR3 region has the DNA TGCAGTGCTTACCCTAAGGGCGTATACACAGATACGCAGTATTTT.

This clonotype was detected many times. The chain has TRBV7-2 and TRBJ1-3; D gene uncertain. The CDR3 length is 17 residues. CDR1 is SGHTA and CDR2 is FQGNSA in the germline V gene. The V end was cut by 2 bases, the J end by 0 bases, with 14 bases between. The CDR3 loop is CASSLWGVGSSGNTIYF. For the CDR3, the DNA is TGTGCCAGCAGCTTATGGGGTGTTGGGAGCTCTGGAAACACCATATATTTT.

This clonotype has at least ten counts. This sequence joins TRBV29-1 and TRBJ2-7; 9 bases line up with TRBD1. After removal of 7 bases from V and 4 bases from J, the junction contained 11 bases not matched to a gene. CDR1 SQVTM and CDR2 ANQGSEA come from the germline V gene. The CDR3 consists of 14 residues. The CDR3 spells CSGGYGTGRYEQYF. The CDR3 nucleotides read TGCAGCGGGGGATATGGGACAGGGAGGTACGAGCAGTACTTC.

V and J are TRBV20-1 and TRBJ2-3, with D unresolved. CDR1 DFQATT and CDR2 SNEGSKA come from the germline V gene (reference sequence). Trimming shortened V by 3 bases and J by 2 bases, and 12 bases separated the two germline ends. The length of the CDR3 is 14 residues. The CDR3 protein is CSASPILNTDTQYF. The CDR3 DNA follows: TGCAGTGCTAGCCCAATACTTAACACAGATACGCAGTATTTT.

The chain combines TRBV7-2 with TRBJ2-7; no clear D gene. CDR3 size: 15 residues. Germline CDR1 is SGHTA and CDR2 is FQGNSA. V was cut by 6 bases and J by 2 bases, with 17 bases left in between. DNA for the CDR3: TGTGCCAGCAGTCCCCCCGAGACTTATACCTACGAGCAGTACTTC. Amino acid sequence: CASSPPETYTYEQYF.

This clonotype was counted between two and nine times. This chain connects TRBV3-1 to TRBJ2-7; TRBD2 agrees at 7 bases. Looked up from germline, CDR1 is LGHDT and CDR2 is YNNKEL (reference sequence). The ends lost 10 bases at V and 0 bases at J; junction bases unmatched: 6. CDR3 size: 13 residues. CDR3 region: CATALAGSYEQYF. DNA of the CDR3: TGTGCCACCGCATTAGCGGGCTCCTACGAGCAGTACTTC.

The table lists this clonotype with a few counts. J is TRBJ2-1 and V is TRBV5-1, with TRBD2 identical over 12 bases. This CDR3 is 15 amino acids long. Germline V gene sequence: CDR1 SGHRS, CDR2 YFSETQ. The V gene end was trimmed by 4 bases and the J gene end by 8 bases; junction bases not matched to a gene: 7. CDR3 bases: TGCGCCAGCAGCATAAGGACTAGCGGGGTGCATGAGCAGTTCTTC. Its protein product is CASSIRTSGVHEQFF.

The chain employs TRBV9 and TRBJ2-3; 12 bases align to TRBD2. This CDR3 is built from 16 residues. Germline assignment: CDR1 SGDLS and CDR2 YYNGEE. With V trimmed by 2 bases and J by 2 bases, 3 bases remained unmatched. As DNA, the CDR3 is TGTGCCAGCAGCGTCACTAGCGGGGGGTACACAGATACGCAGTATTTT. Translating it yields CASSVTSGGYTDTQYF.

This chain connects TRBV3-1 to TRBJ1-6, with D hard to call. The CDR3 runs to 15 residues. V lost 0 bases and J lost 10, with 13 bases in between. CDR1 is LGHDT, CDR2 YNNKEL, per germline (reference sequence). The CDR3 reads CASSQDSGVGSPLHF. CDR3 nucleotide sequence: TGTGCCAGCAGCCAAGATTCGGGAGTTGGGTCACCCCTCCACTTT.

This clonotype was recorded at least ten times. The gene calls are TRBV25-1 and TRBJ1-6; TRBD1 might be the D (5 bases). Deletions cut 1 base from V and 7 bases from J, with 11 bases between. Germline V gives CDR1 MGHDK, CDR2 SYGVNS. The CDR3 has 15 residues. CDR3 region: CASSELGWGNSPLHF. The CDR3 DNA reads as TGTGCCAGCAGTGAATTAGGTTGGGGGAATTCACCCCTCCACTTT.

The V and J genes are TRBV6-2 or TRBV6-3 and TRBJ1-5, with 8 bases lining up with TRBD1. Trimming removed 6 bases from V and 3 bases from J; junction bases left unmatched: 7. The germline gives CDR1 MNHEY, CDR2 SVGEGT. The CDR3 length is 15 residues. The CDR3, as DNA: TGTGCCAGCAGCTCGGACAGGGCCTACAATCAGCCCCAGCATTTT. It specifies CASSSDRAYNQPQHF.

This clonotype was seen more than once but under ten times. The chain has TRBV5-1 and TRBJ1-1, with D perhaps TRBD1 (6 bases). V was pared by 4 bases and J by 0 bases, with 19 bases between. The CDR3 sequence is 17 residues long. Germline CDR1 and CDR2: SGHRS and YFSETQ. CDR3 nucleotide sequence: TGCGCCAGCAGCGAGACGACCAGGGGACTCATGAACACTGAAGCTTTCTTT. Translating it yields CASSETTRGLMNTEAFF.

This clonotype was seen a handful of times. The chain carries TRBV14 and TRBJ2-1; 12 bases align to TRBD2. Unmatched junction bases numbered 8, after V lost 2 bases and J lost 0 bases. The CDR3 has 19 residues. Germline lookup yields CDR1 SGHDN and CDR2 FVKESK. The CDR3 spells CASSQRGGLAGPSYNEQFF. DNA of the CDR3: TGTGCCAGCAGCCAAAGGGGAGGACTAGCGGGACCCTCCTACAATGAGCAGTTCTTC.

The V call is TRBV7-9, the J call TRBJ2-7; D is unclear. Germline V gives CDR1 SEHNR, CDR2 FQNEAQ (reference sequence). The CDR3 is made up of 15 amino acids. V was cut by 1 base and J by 4 bases, with 14 bases left in between. The CDR3 bases are TGTGCCAGCAGCTTAGAGTCGCTAGTGGGATACGAGCAGTACTTC. This codes for CASSLESLVGYEQYF.

V usage is TRBV18 and J usage is TRBJ2-2; D perhaps matches TRBD1 (5 bases). Germline V gene sequence: CDR1 KGHSH, CDR2 LQKENI. The CDR3 runs to 14 residues. V was cut by 2 bases and J by 3 bases, with 7 bases left in between. The CDR3 here is CASSPGADTGELFF. As DNA, the CDR3 is TGTGCCAGCTCACCAGGGGCGGACACCGGGGAGCTGTTTTTT.

This clonotype was observed a handful of times. The chain uses TRBV3-1 and TRBJ2-2; no reliable D call. CDR1 LGHDT and CDR2 YNNKEL come from the germline V gene (reference sequence). This CDR3 region has 12 residues. Trimming left V 3 bases short and J 6 bases short, with 5 bases between. DNA for the CDR3: TGTGCCAGCAGCCATGGGCCCGGGGAGCTGTTTTTT. Its protein is CASSHGPGELFF.

V and J are TRBV15 and TRBJ2-7, with a possible D match to TRBD2 (6 bases). The germline V and J ends were trimmed by 1 base and 0 bases, with 13 bases remaining between them. CDR3 length: 16 residues. Germline V CDR1 and CDR2: LNHNV, YYDKDF (reference sequence). The CDR3 loop reads CATSRGIGGSSYEQYF. The CDR3 DNA reads TGTGCCACCAGCAGAGGAATCGGGGGAAGCTCCTACGAGCAGTACTTC.